The 16 T cell receptor beta chains below come from one sample, sequenced in a study of blood T cells in healthy people across ages. A J-beta primer mix and a sample-barcoded 5' primer were used in a second PCR of roughly 7 to 12 cycles. TCRdb redid the calling of the 5' RACE reads with MiXCR, one entry per CDR3 protein. The repertoire has 650,000 to 1,000,000 distinct CDR3 sequences, around half of them found once; the top ten carry 15% to 20%. The source material was blood. All receptors derive from an elderly man in good health.

This clonotype was observed a few times. The chain is built from TRBV7-9 and TRBJ2-3; possibly TRBD2 for D (6 bases). V was clipped by 9 bases and J by 3 bases, with 13 bases between them. Germline V lookup: CDR1 SEHNR, CDR2 FQNEAQ (reference sequence). The CDR3 consists of 13 residues. Written as DNA, the CDR3 is TGTGCCAGTTTTCTTGGAGGGACAGATACGCAGTATTTT. Amino acids: CASFLGGTDTQYF.

In nucleotides, the CDR3 is TGCAGCGTTGGGCGGGGAAGGGAGGTGGCCTACAATGAGCAGTTCTTC. Protein sequence: CSVGRGREVAYNEQFF. The chain has TRBV29-1 and TRBJ2-1; D possibly corresponds to TRBD2 (6 bases). The CDR3 consists of 16 residues. Germline V CDR1 and CDR2: SQVTM, ANQGSEA. V lost 4 bases, J lost 2 bases, and 18 bases lay in between.

V gene TRBV4-2 combines with J gene TRBJ2-2; 7 nucleotides agree with TRBD2. Germline V gene data show CDR1 as LGHNA and CDR2 as YNFKEQ. V gave up 0 bases and J gave up 6 bases; unmatched junction bases: 7. The CDR3 runs to 16 residues. CDR3 bases: TGTGCCAGCAGCCAAGATAACGGGAGGCTGGCCGGGGAGCTGTTTTTT. Translating it yields CASSQDNGRLAGELFF.

The J gene is TRBJ2-7, the V gene TRBV18; D is perhaps TRBD2 (6 bases). Trimming removed 8 bases from V and 12 bases from J, with 8 bases in between. Germline V gene lookup returns CDR1 KGHSH and CDR2 LQKENI. The CDR3 loop spans 8 amino acids. CDR3 sequence reads: CASVGGYF. In DNA form, the CDR3 reads TGTGCCAGCGTCGGGGGGTACTTC.

The rearrangement uses TRBV15 and TRBJ2-3, with 8 bases aligning to TRBD2. The CDR3 covers 18 residues. V was clipped by 0 bases and J by 0 bases; unmatched bases: 8. Germline V lookup: CDR1 LNHNV, CDR2 YYDKDF (reference sequence). This chain's CDR3 is CATSRDRLARRSTDTQYF. The CDR3 DNA reads as TGTGCCACCAGCAGAGATAGACTAGCGCGAAGGAGCACAGATACGCAGTATTTT. The variable domain in full, completed from reference TRBV15 and TRBJ2-3, reads DAMVIQNPRYQVTQFGKPVTLSCSQTLNHNVMYWYQQKSSQAPKLLFHYYDKDFNNEADTPDNFQSRRPNTSFCFLDIRSPGLGDTAMYLCATSRDRLARRSTDTQYFGPGTRLTVL.

The chain combines TRBV7-9 with TRBJ2-5; tentative D call: TRBD2 (7 bases). The J call may not be correct, given that the DNA end is closer to TRBJ2-7. The CDR3 is made up of 15 amino acids. Germline V CDR1 and CDR2: SEHNR, FQNEAQ (reference sequence). CDR3 residues: CASSFEAGAFYEQYF. Here the CDR3 DNA reads TGTGCCAGCAGCTTTGAGGCGGGGGCCTTCTACGAGCAGTACTTC.

Only a few counts were recorded for this clonotype. The CDR3 DNA reads TGTGCCAGCAGTTCAGAGTACGCAAATGAAAAACTGTTTTTT. It codes for CASSSEYANEKLFF. The chain has TRBV27 and TRBJ1-4; D is unresolved. Germline V CDR1 and CDR2: MNHEY, SMNVEV (reference sequence). The CDR3 is 14 amino acids. The V end lost 4 bases, the J end lost 5 bases, and 11 bases lay between the germline ends.

The table lists this clonotype with a count of one. The V gene is TRBV5-6, the J gene TRBJ2-4; 13 nucleotides align to TRBD2. The closer fit of TRBJ2-5 to the DNA end suggests the J call may be wrong. Germline values: CDR1 SGHDT, CDR2 YYEEEE. CDR3 length: 18 amino acids. The CDR3: CASSYGLAGAGVQETQYF. In DNA form, the CDR3 reads TGTGCCAGCAGCTATGGACTAGCGGGAGCTGGGGTACAAGAGACCCAGTACTTC.

Of note for this clonotype: A much bigger clone sits one base away, suggesting this may be a read error. V gene TRBV12-3 or TRBV12-4 combines with J gene TRBJ2-4; 9 bases are shared with TRBD1. The CDR3 runs to 15 residues. Trimming at V came to 6 bases and at J to 5 bases, leaving 8 bases not matched to a gene. The CDR3 DNA sequence: TGTGCCAGCAGACCGGGACAGGGAGAGGAAAACATTCAGTACTTC. Its translation is CASRPGQGEENIQYF.

CDR3 residues: CASSGTSNRNQPQHF. CDR3 DNA: TGTGCCAGCAGTGGGACATCTAATCGCAATCAGCCCCAGCATTTT. V and J are TRBV2 and TRBJ1-5; tentative D call: TRBD1 (5 bases). Trimming removed 4 bases from V and 2 bases from J, with 12 bases in between. CDR1 is SNHLY and CDR2 is FYNNEI in the germline V gene. CDR3 length: 15 amino acids.

This clonotype has more than one count but fewer than ten. The genes are TRBV20-1 and TRBJ2-5; 13 positions agree with TRBD2. J lost 2 bases, V lost 4 bases, and 13 bases had no gene match. Per germline, CDR1 DFQATT and CDR2 SNEGSKA (reference sequence). The CDR3 consists of 18 residues. The CDR3 region is CSAKSGLAGVLRQETQYF. The CDR3, as DNA: TGCAGTGCTAAAAGCGGACTAGCGGGAGTCCTCCGGCAAGAGACCCAGTACTTC.

The chain couples TRBV20-1 to TRBJ2-7, with 8 bases that match TRBD2. Germline V gives CDR1 DFQATT, CDR2 SNEGSKA (reference sequence). V was pared by 3 bases and J by 10 bases, with 17 bases of the junction left unmatched. The CDR3 runs to 15 residues. The CDR3 is CSARDSGMGTEIQYF. In nucleotides, the CDR3 is TGCAGTGCTAGGGATAGCGGGATGGGGACTGAGATCCAGTACTTC.

V gene TRBV7-9 combines with J gene TRBJ1-2; D not resolved. The V gene lost 5 bases and the J gene lost 2 bases, with 18 bases spanning the gap. The CDR3 runs to 16 residues. Germline V CDR1 and CDR2: SEHNR, FQNEAQ (reference sequence). CDR3 nucleotides: TGTGCCAGCAGCCCCCAGCGTCCCACTCCAAACTATGGCTACACCTTC. Its protein product is CASSPQRPTPNYGYTF.

This clonotype was detected ten times or more. The J gene is TRBJ2-7, the V gene TRBV10-3; 9 bases fit TRBD1. Germline CDR1 ENHRY, CDR2 SYGVKD. V gave up 5 bases and J gave up 5 bases; unmatched junction bases: 7. The length of the CDR3 is 14 residues. DNA of the CDR3: TGTGCCATCAGTCCGGGACAGGGTGGCCACGAGCAGTACTTC. It codes for CAISPGQGGHEQYF.

This chain's CDR3 is CASSKDTQKQYF. CDR3 sequence (DNA): TGTGCCAGCAGTAAAGACACACAGAAGCAGTATTTT. The V gene is TRBV28, the J gene TRBJ2-3; D is unresolved. This CDR3 region has 12 residues. Germline loops: CDR1 MDHEN, CDR2 SYDVKM. The germline V and J ends were trimmed by 5 bases and 11 bases, with 14 bases remaining between them.

This clonotype has only a few counts. The chain is built from TRBV29-1 and TRBJ1-1; D call uncertain. Per germline, CDR1 SQVTM and CDR2 ANQGSEA. V lost 1 base to trimming and J lost 3 bases, with 9 bases between them. The CDR3 totals 13 residues. The CDR3 protein is CSVEAVRDTEAFF. The DNA of the CDR3 is TGCAGCGTTGAAGCGGTACGGGACACTGAAGCTTTCTTT.